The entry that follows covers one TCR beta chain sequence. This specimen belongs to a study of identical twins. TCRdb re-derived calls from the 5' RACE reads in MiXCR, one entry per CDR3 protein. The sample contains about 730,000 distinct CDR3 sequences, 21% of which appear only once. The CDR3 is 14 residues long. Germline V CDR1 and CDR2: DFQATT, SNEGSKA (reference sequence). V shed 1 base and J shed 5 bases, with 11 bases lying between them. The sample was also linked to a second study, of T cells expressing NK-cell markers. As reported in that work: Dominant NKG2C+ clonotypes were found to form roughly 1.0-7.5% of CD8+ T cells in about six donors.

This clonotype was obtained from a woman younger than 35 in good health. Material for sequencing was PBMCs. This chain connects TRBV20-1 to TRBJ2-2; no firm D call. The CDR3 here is CSARAPGRTGELFF. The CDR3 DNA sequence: TGCAGTGCTAGAGCTCCCGGTAGAACCGGGGAGCTGTTTTTT.